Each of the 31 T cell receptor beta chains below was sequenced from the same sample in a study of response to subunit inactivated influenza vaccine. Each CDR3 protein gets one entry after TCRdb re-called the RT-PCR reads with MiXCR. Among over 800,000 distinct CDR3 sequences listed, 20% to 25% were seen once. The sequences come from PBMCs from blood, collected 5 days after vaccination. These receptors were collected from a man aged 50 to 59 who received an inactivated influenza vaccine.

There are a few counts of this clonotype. This chain's CDR3 is CASSLPRAGGTDTQYF. The CDR3 region has the DNA TGCGCCAGCAGCTTGCCCAGGGCAGGGGGCACAGATACGCAGTATTTT. The rearrangement uses TRBV5-1 and TRBJ2-3; maybe TRBD1 (6 bases). V was pared by 1 base and J by 1 base, with 13 bases between. This CDR3 comprises 16 residues. Germline V gene lookup returns CDR1 SGHRS and CDR2 YFSETQ.

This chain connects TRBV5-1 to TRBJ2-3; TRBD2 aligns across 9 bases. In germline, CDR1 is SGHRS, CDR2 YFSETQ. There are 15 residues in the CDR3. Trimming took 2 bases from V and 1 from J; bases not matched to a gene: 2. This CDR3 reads CASSFKRGGTDTQYF. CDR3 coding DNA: TGCGCCAGCAGCTTCAAGCGGGGGGGCACAGATACGCAGTATTTT.

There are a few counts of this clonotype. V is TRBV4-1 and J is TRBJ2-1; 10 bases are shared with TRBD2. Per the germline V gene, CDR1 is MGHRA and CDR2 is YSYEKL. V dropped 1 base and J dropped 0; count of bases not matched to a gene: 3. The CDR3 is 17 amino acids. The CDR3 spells CASSQGPSGSSYNEQFF. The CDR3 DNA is TGCGCCAGCAGCCAAGGGCCTAGCGGGAGCTCCTACAATGAGCAGTTCTTC.

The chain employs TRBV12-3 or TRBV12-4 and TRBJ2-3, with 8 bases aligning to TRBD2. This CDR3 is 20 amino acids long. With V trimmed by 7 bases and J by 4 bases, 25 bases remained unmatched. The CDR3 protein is CASISIRGASGLQGPDTQYF. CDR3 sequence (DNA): TGTGCCAGCATCTCTATCCGTGGGGCTAGCGGGTTACAAGGCCCAGATACGCAGTATTTT.

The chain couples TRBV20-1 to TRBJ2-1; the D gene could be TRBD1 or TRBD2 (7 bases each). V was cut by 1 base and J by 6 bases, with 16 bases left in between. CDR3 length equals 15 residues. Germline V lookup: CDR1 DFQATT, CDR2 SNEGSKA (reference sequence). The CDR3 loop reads CSARGGGGGSNEQFF. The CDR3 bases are TGCAGTGCTAGAGGAGGAGGGGGCGGGAGCAATGAGCAGTTCTTC.

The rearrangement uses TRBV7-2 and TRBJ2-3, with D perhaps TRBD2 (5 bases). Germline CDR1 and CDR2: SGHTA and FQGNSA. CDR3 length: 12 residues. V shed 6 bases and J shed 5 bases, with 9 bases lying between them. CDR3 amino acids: CASRAGLDTQYF. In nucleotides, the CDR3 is TGTGCCAGCAGAGCCGGACTAGATACGCAGTATTTT.

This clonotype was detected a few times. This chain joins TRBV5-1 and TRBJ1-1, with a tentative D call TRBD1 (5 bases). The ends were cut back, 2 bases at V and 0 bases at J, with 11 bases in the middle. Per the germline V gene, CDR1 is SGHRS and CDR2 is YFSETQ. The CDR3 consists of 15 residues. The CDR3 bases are TGCGCCAGCAGCTTTGGCGGGACGGTGAACACTGAAGCTTTCTTT. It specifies CASSFGGTVNTEAFF. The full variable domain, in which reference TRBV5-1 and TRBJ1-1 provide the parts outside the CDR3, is KAGVTQTPRYLIKTRGQQVTLSCSPISGHRSVSWYQQTPGQGLQFLFEYFSETQRNKGNFPGRFSGRQFSNSRSEMNVSTLELGDSALYLCASSFGGTVNTEAFFGQGTRLTVV.

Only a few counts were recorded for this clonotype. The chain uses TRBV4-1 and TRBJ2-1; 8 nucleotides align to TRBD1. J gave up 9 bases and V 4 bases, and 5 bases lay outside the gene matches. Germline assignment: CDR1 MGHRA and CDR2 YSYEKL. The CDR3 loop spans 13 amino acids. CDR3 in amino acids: CASSRQTGAEQFF. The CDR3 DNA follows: TGCGCCAGCAGCCGACAGACAGGGGCTGAGCAGTTCTTC.

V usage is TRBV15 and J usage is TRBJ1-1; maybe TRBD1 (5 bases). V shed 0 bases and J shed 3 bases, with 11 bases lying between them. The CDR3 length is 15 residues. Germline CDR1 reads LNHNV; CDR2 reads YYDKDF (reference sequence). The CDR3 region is CATSREGVGYTEAFF. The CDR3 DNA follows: TGTGCCACCAGCAGAGAAGGGGTGGGGTACACTGAAGCTTTCTTT.

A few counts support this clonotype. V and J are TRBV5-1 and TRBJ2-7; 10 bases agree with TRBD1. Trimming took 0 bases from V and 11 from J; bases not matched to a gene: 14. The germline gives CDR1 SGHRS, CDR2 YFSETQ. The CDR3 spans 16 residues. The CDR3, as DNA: TGCGCCAGCAGCTTGGAGGGGACAGGGGCCATCCAGGTCAAGTACTTC. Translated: CASSLEGTGAIQVKYF.

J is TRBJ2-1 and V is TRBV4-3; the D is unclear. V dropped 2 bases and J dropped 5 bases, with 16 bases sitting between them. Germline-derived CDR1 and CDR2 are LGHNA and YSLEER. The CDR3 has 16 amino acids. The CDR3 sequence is CASSQFRLLVNNEQFF. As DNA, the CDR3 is TGCGCCAGCAGCCAATTTAGACTTCTGGTCAACAATGAGCAGTTCTTC.

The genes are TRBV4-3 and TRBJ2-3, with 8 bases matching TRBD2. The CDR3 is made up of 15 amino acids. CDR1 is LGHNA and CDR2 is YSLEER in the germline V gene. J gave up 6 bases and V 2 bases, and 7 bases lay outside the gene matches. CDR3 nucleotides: TGCGCCAGCAGCCAAAGGGCTAGCGGGCGGGATACGCAGTATTTT. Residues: CASSQRASGRDTQYF.

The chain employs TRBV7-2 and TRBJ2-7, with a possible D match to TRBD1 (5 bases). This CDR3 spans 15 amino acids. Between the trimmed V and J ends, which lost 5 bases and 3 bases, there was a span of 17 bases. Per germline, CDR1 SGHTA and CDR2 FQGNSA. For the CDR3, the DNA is TGTGCCAGCAGCCCTAGGACGGTGGGGCACTACGAGCAGTACTTC. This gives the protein CASSPRTVGHYEQYF.

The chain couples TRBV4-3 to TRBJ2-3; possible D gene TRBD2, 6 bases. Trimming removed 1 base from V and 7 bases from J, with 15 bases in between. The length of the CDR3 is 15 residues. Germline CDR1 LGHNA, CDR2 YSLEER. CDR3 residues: CASSQVLTGDHTQYF. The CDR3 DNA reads TGCGCCAGCAGCCAAGTGTTGACGGGGGACCATACGCAGTATTTT.

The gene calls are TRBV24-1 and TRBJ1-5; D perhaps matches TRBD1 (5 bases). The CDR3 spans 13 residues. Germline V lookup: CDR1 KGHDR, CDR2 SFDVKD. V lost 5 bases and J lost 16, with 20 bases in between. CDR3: CATSGPEGSTRHF. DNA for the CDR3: TGTGCCACCAGTGGCCCAGAGGGGTCGACACGTCATTTT.

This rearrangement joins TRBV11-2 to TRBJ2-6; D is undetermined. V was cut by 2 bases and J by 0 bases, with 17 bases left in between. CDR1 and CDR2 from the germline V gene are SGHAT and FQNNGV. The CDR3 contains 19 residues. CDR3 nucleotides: TGTGCCAGCAGCTTAAGGCCGGCAGCCCCCCTCTCTGGGGCCAACGTCCTGACTTTC. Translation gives CASSLRPAAPLSGANVLTF.

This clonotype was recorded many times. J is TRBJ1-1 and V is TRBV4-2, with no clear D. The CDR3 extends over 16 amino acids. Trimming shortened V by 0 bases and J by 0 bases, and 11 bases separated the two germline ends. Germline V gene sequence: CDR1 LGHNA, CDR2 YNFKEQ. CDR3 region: CASSQERFRMNTEAFF. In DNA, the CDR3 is TGTGCCAGCAGCCAAGAGCGGTTTCGAATGAACACTGAAGCTTTCTTT.

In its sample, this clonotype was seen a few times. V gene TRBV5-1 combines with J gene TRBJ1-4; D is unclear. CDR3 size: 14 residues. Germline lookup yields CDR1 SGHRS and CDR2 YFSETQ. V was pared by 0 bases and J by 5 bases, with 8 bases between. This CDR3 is CASSLGQINEKLFF. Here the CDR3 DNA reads TGCGCCAGCAGCTTGGGTCAGATAAATGAAAAACTGTTTTTT.

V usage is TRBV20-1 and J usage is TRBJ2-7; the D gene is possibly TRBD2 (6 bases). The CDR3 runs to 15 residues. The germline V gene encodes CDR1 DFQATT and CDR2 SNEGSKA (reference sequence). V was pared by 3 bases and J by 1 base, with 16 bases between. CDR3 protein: CSARDPGLMSYEQYF. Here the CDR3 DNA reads TGCAGTGCTAGGGACCCGGGACTTATGTCCTACGAGCAGTACTTC.

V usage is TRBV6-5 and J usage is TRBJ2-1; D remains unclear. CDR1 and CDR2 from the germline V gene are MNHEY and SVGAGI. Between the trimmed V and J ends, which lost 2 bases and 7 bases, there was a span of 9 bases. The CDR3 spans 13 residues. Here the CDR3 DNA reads TGTGCCAGCAGTTACAACCCGGCAAATGAGCAGTTCTTC. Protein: CASSYNPANEQFF.

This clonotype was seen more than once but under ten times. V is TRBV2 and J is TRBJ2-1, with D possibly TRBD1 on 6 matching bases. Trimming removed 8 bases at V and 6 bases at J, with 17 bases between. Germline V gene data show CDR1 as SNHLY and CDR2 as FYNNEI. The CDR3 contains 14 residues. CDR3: CASVRDKSTNEQFF. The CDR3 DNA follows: TGTGCCAGCGTCCGGGACAAGAGTACCAATGAGCAGTTCTTC. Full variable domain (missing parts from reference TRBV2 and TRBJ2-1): EPEVTQTPSHQVTQMGQEVILRCVPISNHLYFYWYRQILGQKVEFLVSFYNNEISEKSEIFDDQFSVERPDGSNFTLKIRSTKLEDSAMYFCASVRDKSTNEQFFGPGTRLTVL.

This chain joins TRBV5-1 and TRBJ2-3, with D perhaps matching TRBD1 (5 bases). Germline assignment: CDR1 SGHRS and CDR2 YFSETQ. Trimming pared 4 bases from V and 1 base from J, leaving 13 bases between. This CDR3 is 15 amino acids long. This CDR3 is CASSVTQTGTDTQYF. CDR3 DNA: TGCGCCAGCAGCGTTACCCAGACAGGCACAGATACGCAGTATTTT.

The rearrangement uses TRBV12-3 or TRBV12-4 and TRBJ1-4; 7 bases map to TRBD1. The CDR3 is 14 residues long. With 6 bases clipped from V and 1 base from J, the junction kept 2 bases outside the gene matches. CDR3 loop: CASSRQGTNEKLFF. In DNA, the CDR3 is TGTGCCAGCAGCCGACAGGGAACTAATGAAAAACTGTTTTTT.

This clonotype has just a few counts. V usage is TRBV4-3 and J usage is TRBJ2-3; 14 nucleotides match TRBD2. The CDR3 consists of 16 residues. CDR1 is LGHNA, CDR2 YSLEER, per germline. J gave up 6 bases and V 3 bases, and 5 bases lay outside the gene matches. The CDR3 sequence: CASSHRLAGGRDTQYF. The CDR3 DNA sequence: TGCGCCAGCAGCCACCGACTAGCGGGGGGGCGGGATACGCAGTATTTT.

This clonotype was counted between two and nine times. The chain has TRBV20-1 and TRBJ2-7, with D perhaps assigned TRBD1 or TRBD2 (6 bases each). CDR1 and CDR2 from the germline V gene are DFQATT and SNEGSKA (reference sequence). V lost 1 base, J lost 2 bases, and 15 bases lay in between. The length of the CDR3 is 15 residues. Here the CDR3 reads CSARGTGATPYEQYF. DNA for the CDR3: TGCAGTGCTAGAGGGACGGGGGCCACTCCCTACGAGCAGTACTTC.

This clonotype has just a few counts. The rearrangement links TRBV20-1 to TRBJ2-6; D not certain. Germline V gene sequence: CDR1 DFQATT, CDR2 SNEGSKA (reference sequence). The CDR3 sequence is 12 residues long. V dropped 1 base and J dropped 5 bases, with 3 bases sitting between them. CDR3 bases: TGCAGTGCTAGAGGTTGGGCCAACGTCCTGACTTTC. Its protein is CSARGWANVLTF.

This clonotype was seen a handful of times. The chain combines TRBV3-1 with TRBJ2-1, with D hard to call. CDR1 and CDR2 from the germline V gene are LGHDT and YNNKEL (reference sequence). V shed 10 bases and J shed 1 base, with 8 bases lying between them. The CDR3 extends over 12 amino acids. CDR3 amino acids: CATGRSYNEQFF. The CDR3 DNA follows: TGTGCCACCGGACGGTCCTACAATGAGCAGTTCTTC.

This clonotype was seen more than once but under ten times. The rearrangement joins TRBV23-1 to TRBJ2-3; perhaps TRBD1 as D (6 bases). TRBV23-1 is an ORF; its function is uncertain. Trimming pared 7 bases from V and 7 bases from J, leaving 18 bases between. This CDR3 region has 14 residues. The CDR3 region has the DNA TGCGCCAGCACCACAGGGTGGGCCCAAAATACGCAGTATTTT. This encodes CASTTGWAQNTQYF.

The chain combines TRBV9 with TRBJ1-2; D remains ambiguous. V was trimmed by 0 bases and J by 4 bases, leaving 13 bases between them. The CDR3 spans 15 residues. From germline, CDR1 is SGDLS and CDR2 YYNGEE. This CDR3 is CASSVVPGELYGYTF. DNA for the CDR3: TGTGCCAGCAGCGTAGTGCCAGGTGAACTCTATGGCTACACCTTC.

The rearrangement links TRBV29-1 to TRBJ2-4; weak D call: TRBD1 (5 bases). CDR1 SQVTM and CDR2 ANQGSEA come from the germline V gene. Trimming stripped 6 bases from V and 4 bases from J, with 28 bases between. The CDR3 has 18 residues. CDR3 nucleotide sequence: TGCAGCGTGCCCCAACAACAAACCGGCGACAGACTTAAAAACATTCAGTACTTC. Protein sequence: CSVPQQQTGDRLKNIQYF.

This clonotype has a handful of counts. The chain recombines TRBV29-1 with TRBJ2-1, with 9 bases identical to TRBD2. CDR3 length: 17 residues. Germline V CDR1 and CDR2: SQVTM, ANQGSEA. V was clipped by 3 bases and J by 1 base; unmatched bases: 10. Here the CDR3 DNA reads TGCAGCGTTGAGACCCCACCGCGGGGGGGGTCCTACAATGAGCAGTTCTTC. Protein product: CSVETPPRGGSYNEQFF.